This entry lists 8 T cell receptor beta chains sequenced from one sample in a study of T cell responses to AZD1222 COVID-19 vaccine. Repertoires were generated with immunoSEQ multiplex PCR, while TCRdb's copy carries only in-frame clones and drops some. In the table there are more than 30,000 clones, approximately 89% of which are singletons. The sample here was peripheral blood, taken on day 0 of AZD1222 vaccination. The receptors stem from an adult in good health.

This chain connects TRBV30 to TRBJ1-1; D might be TRBD1 (5 bases). V lost 4 bases and J 4 bases, leaving 10 bases between the germline ends. The CDR3 consists of 12 residues. Germline-derived CDR1 and CDR2 are GTSNPN and SVGIG (reference sequence). The CDR3 sequence is CAWTQGGTEAFF. CDR3 in DNA: TGTGCCTGGACCCAGGGAGGCACTGAAGCTTTCTTT.

The CDR3 DNA reads TGTGCCAGTAGTATGGTAGGGATCAATCAGCCCCAGCATTTT. Translated, it gives CASSMVGINQPQHF. V and J are TRBV19 and TRBJ1-5; D remains ambiguous. Germline loops: CDR1 LNHDA, CDR2 SQIVND (reference sequence). V was shortened by 3 bases and J by 3 bases, with 9 bases between the two germline ends. The CDR3 sequence is 14 residues long.

V and J are TRBV5-3 and TRBJ1-5, with D possibly matching TRBD1 (6 bases). TRBV5-3 qualifies as an ORF whose function is uncertain. This CDR3 has 15 residues. V was shortened by 0 bases and J by 5 bases, with 12 bases between the two germline ends. CDR3 region: CARSLARRGHQPQHF. Written as DNA, the CDR3 is TGTGCCAGAAGCTTGGCTCGCAGGGGCCATCAGCCCCAGCATTTT.

This clone was observed a few times. The chain employs TRBV6-2 or TRBV6-3 and TRBJ1-6, with D tentatively TRBD1 (6 bases). Trimming stripped 2 bases from V and 8 bases from J, with 13 bases between. The germline V gene encodes CDR1 MNHEY and CDR2 SVGEGT. This CDR3 has 15 residues. The CDR3 spells CASSYRGGLDSPLHF. In DNA form, the CDR3 reads TGTGCCAGCAGTTACCGGGGGGGGCTGGATTCACCCCTCCACTTT.

The chain joins TRBV6-2 or TRBV6-3 to TRBJ2-7; the D is unclear. Trimming took off 7 bases at V and 6 bases at J, with 19 bases between the two ends. This CDR3 is 14 amino acids long. Germline lookup yields CDR1 MNHEY and CDR2 SVGEGT. For the CDR3, the DNA is TGTGCCAGCACCCCTTTAGCCTCCTTCGGCGAGCAGTACTTC. Amino acid sequence: CASTPLASFGEQYF.

CDR3 protein: CASRGTRGENTEAFF. CDR3 DNA sequence: TGTGCCAGCAGGGGGACCAGGGGGGAAAACACTGAAGCTTTCTTT. The chain employs TRBV4-2 and TRBJ1-1; 7 bases are a match to TRBD1. The trim removed 6 bases at V and 2 bases at J, leaving 9 bases unmatched. The CDR3 is made up of 15 amino acids. The germline gives CDR1 LGHNA, CDR2 YNFKEQ.

This rearrangement joins TRBV27 to TRBJ2-1, with 7 bases identical to TRBD1. The CDR3 extends over 13 amino acids. V was clipped by 9 bases and J by 3 bases; unmatched bases: 5. CDR1 and CDR2 from the germline V gene are MNHEY and SMNVEV (reference sequence). The CDR3 is CASGQASYNEQFF. The CDR3 nucleotides are TGTGCCAGTGGACAGGCGAGCTACAATGAGCAGTTCTTC.

The chain links TRBV6-4 to TRBJ2-7, with D possibly matching TRBD1 (6 bases). In germline, CDR1 is MRHNA, CDR2 SNTAGT. Trimming left V 8 bases short and J 5 bases short, with 13 bases between. The CDR3 has 12 amino acids. For the CDR3, the DNA is TGTGCCAGCGGCACTGGGGGCCACGAGCAGTACTTC. The encoded protein is CASGTGGHEQYF.